The 18 T cell receptor beta chains given below trace back to one sample, sequenced in a study of T cell therapy after organ transplantation. Profiling relied on immunoSEQ multiplex PCR, and the TCRdb table lists in-frame clones only, not all of them. The sample holds 44,000 or so clones, about 95% seen once. The antigens these receptors bind are not known. Specimen: CD8+ T cells from blood, collected before autologous CMV-specific T cell therapy. These receptors were obtained from a human patient who had received a solid organ transplant and had CMV disease.

J is TRBJ2-7 and V is TRBV5-1; 8 bases fit TRBD1. Germline V gives CDR1 SGHRS, CDR2 YFSETQ. This CDR3 contains 16 residues. Losses at the gene ends were 1 base for V and 6 bases for J; bases not matched to a gene: 12. CDR3 bases: TGCGCCAGCAGCTTGTCTAATGGACAGGGAATCGGCGAGCAGTACTTC. Encoded protein: CASSLSNGQGIGEQYF.

V and J are TRBV7-9 and TRBJ1-4; D unresolved. CDR1 is SEHNR, CDR2 FQNEAQ, per germline (reference sequence). Trimming took 3 bases from V and 8 from J, leaving 13 bases between them. This CDR3 contains 14 residues. The CDR3 bases are TGTGCCAGCAGCTTCGAGGGATTGGGCGAAAAACTGTTTTTT. It translates to CASSFEGLGEKLFF.

The CDR3 is CASSPRGGEALYGYTF. In DNA form, the CDR3 reads TGTGCCAGCTCACCACGGGGAGGGGAAGCCCTCTATGGCTACACCTTC. This chain connects TRBV18 to TRBJ1-2; a weak D match, TRBD1 (5 bases). V dropped 1 base and J dropped 4 bases, with 16 bases sitting between them. The CDR3 spans 16 residues. CDR1 KGHSH and CDR2 LQKENI come from the germline V gene. Filled out from reference TRBV18 and TRBJ1-2, the complete variable domain reads NAGVMQNPRHLVRRRGQEARLRCSPMKGHSHVYWYRQLPEEGLKFMVYLQKENIIDESGMPKERFSAEFPKEGPSILRIQQVVRGDSAAYFCASSPRGGEALYGYTFGSGTRLTVV.

This sequence joins TRBV27 and TRBJ2-7; D is unresolved. V lost 2 bases to trimming and J lost 3 bases, with 11 bases between them. CDR1 MNHEY and CDR2 SMNVEV come from the germline V gene (reference sequence). The CDR3 is 14 residues long. This CDR3 is CASSLRAGFYEQYF. DNA of the CDR3: TGTGCCAGCAGTTTACGGGCAGGCTTCTACGAGCAGTACTTC.

The chain recombines TRBV27 with TRBJ1-2, with D unclear. The V end was cut by 0 bases, the J end by 0 bases, with 8 bases between. The CDR3 covers 15 residues. Germline CDR1 reads MNHEY; CDR2 reads SMNVEV (reference sequence). The CDR3 region has the DNA TGTGCCAGCAGTTTATCTGGCAGGACTAACTATGGCTACACCTTC. Its translation is CASSLSGRTNYGYTF.

The chain has TRBV13 and TRBJ1-4, with D tentatively TRBD1 (6 bases). Germline V lookup: CDR1 PRHDT, CDR2 FYEKMQ (reference sequence). CDR3 size: 13 residues. V was cut by 8 bases and J by 7 bases, with 14 bases left in between. The CDR3 DNA is TGTGCCAGCGGTCTACAGGGCGGTGAAAAACTGTTTTTT. It is translated as CASGLQGGEKLFF.

CDR3 residues: CATSRVREGNQPQHF. DNA of the CDR3: TGTGCCACCAGCAGAGTTCGGGAGGGCAATCAGCCCCAGCATTTT. The J gene is TRBJ1-5, the V gene TRBV15; D call uncertain. The CDR3 sequence is 15 residues long. CDR1 LNHNV and CDR2 YYDKDF come from the germline V gene (reference sequence). Trimming cost V 1 base and J 2 bases, with 9 bases left between them.

This rearrangement joins TRBV7-9 to TRBJ2-1, with D possibly TRBD2 on 5 matching bases. Trimming shortened V by 7 bases and J by 10 bases, and 11 bases separated the two germline ends. Germline values: CDR1 SEHNR, CDR2 FQNEAQ (reference sequence). CDR3 length equals 11 residues. CDR3 sequence reads: CASTLSGEQFF. For the CDR3, the DNA is TGTGCCAGCACCTTGTCGGGAGAGCAGTTCTTC.

The rearrangement uses TRBV2 and TRBJ2-5, with D tentatively TRBD1 or TRBD2 (6 bases each). The J call may be incorrect, as the DNA end agrees better with TRBJ2-7. This CDR3 contains 14 residues. Germline CDR1 is SNHLY and CDR2 is FYNNEI. CDR3 coding DNA: TGTGCCAGCAGTTTCGCGGAGGGGGCCTACGAGCAGTACTTC. It translates to CASSFAEGAYEQYF.

J is TRBJ1-5 and V is TRBV15; D ambiguous. V was pared by 0 bases and J by 9 bases, with 12 bases between. Germline loops: CDR1 LNHNV, CDR2 YYDKDF (reference sequence). The CDR3 consists of 14 residues. For the CDR3, the DNA is TGTGCCACCAGCAGAGATCGGAGGCTTCGGCCCCAGCATTTT. This sequence encodes CATSRDRRLRPQHF.

This chain links TRBV18 with TRBJ2-1, with D perhaps TRBD1 or TRBD2 (6 bases each). From germline, CDR1 is KGHSH and CDR2 LQKENI. V lost 1 base to trimming and J lost 6 bases, with 16 bases between them. The CDR3 runs to 16 residues. The CDR3 protein is CASSPRGAGRGNEQFF. The CDR3 DNA reads TGTGCCAGCTCACCACGGGGGGCAGGGCGGGGCAATGAGCAGTTCTTC.

This chain connects TRBV11-2 to TRBJ1-1, with D possibly being TRBD1 (5 bases). V lost 5 bases to trimming and J lost 7 bases, with 11 bases between them. The CDR3 covers 12 residues. The germline gives CDR1 SGHAT, CDR2 FQNNGV. CDR3 in amino acids: CASSAGHLEAFF. The CDR3 coding sequence is TGTGCCAGCAGCGCAGGACATCTTGAAGCTTTCTTT.

V is TRBV13 and J is TRBJ2-1, with D perhaps assigned TRBD1 or TRBD2 (5 bases each). This CDR3 has 13 residues. In germline, CDR1 is PRHDT, CDR2 FYEKMQ (reference sequence). V dropped 7 bases and J dropped 7 bases, with 14 bases sitting between them. CDR3 DNA: TGTGCCAGCACCTCGGGGCCACGGAATGAGCAGTTCTTC. It codes for CASTSGPRNEQFF.

J is TRBJ1-1 and V is TRBV5-4; 8 bases fit TRBD1. Trimming cost V 3 bases and J 7 bases; bases outside gene matches: 2. CDR3 size: 12 residues. Per the germline V gene, CDR1 is SGHNT and CDR2 is YYREEE (reference sequence). CDR3 sequence: CASSWGQVEAFF. CDR3 in DNA: TGTGCCAGCAGCTGGGGACAGGTTGAAGCTTTCTTT.

The chain has TRBV15 and TRBJ1-1; possibly TRBD1 for D (6 bases). Trimming stripped 5 bases from V and 3 bases from J, with 13 bases between. Looked up from germline, CDR1 is LNHNV and CDR2 is YYDKDF (reference sequence). The CDR3 has 14 residues. The CDR3 DNA follows: TGTGCCACCAGCTTGGGGGCAGGCCACACTGAAGCTTTCTTT. Its translation: CATSLGAGHTEAFF.

The CDR3 nucleotides read TGCGCCAGCAGCTTGTCGGCGGGAGGGCCTGAGGATGAGCAGTTCTTC. Protein sequence: CASSLSAGGPEDEQFF. The V and J genes are TRBV5-1 and TRBJ2-1, with TRBD2 matching over 9 bases. Looked up from germline, CDR1 is SGHRS and CDR2 is YFSETQ. Trimming took 1 base from V and 8 from J; bases not matched to a gene: 10. The CDR3 extends over 16 amino acids.

A single count supports this clone. Its ends do not fully match the called genes, so a read error is possible. V is TRBV2 and J is TRBJ2-5; D remains ambiguous. CDR3 size: 13 residues. Germline V gene lookup returns CDR1 SNHLY and CDR2 FYNNEI. Written as DNA, the CDR3 is TGTACCAGCAGGCTTCTATTAGAAGAGACCCAGTACTTC. This sequence encodes CTSRLLLEETQYF. The whole variable domain, filled in from reference TRBV2 and TRBJ2-5, reads EPEVTQTPSHQVTQMGQEVILRCVPISNHLYFYWYRQILGQKVEFLVSFYNNEISEKSEIFDDQFSVERPDGSNFTLKIRSTKLEDSAMYFCTSRLLLEETQYFGPGTRLLVL.

The chain combines TRBV6-4 with TRBJ2-1, with TRBD1 matching 10 bases. V gave up 3 bases and J gave up 0 bases; unmatched junction bases: 8. The germline CDR1 and CDR2 sequences are MRHNA and SNTAGT. The CDR3 has 18 amino acids. The DNA of the CDR3 is TGTGCCAGCAGTGAGGGGACAGGGGTAATTAGCTCCTACAATGAGCAGTTCTTC. It yields the protein CASSEGTGVISSYNEQFF.